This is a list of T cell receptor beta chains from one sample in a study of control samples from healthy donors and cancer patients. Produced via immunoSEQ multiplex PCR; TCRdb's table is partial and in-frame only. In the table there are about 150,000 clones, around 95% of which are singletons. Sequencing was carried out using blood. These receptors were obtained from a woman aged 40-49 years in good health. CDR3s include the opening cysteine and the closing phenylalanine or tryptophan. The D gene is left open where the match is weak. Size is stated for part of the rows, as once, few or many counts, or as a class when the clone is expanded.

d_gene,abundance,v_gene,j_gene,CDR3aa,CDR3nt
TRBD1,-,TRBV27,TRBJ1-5,CASSLGQANQPQHF,TGTGCCAGCAGTTTAGGACAGGCCAATCAGCCCCAGCATTTT
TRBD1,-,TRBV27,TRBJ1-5,CASSLHRGNQPQHF,TGTGCCAGCAGTTTACACAGGGGTAATCAGCCCCAGCATTTT
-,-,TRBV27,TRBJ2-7,CASSTLARGWEQYF,TGTGCCAGCAGTACTCTCGCTAGGGGTTGGGAGCAGTACTTC
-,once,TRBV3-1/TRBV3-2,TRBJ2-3,CASSQDSQGFGTDTQYF,TGTGCCAGCAGCCAAGATTCTCAGGGCTTTGGAACAGATACGCAGTATTTT
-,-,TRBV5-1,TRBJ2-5,CASSSRGRETQYF,TGCGCCAGCAGCTCCAGGGGTCGAGAGACCCAGTACTTC
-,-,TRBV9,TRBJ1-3,CASSVSTDFSGNTIYF,TGTGCCAGCAGCGTGTCGACAGATTTCTCTGGAAACACCATATATTTT
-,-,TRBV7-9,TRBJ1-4,CASSLIGAGVNEKLFF,TGTGCCAGCAGCTTAATTGGGGCTGGGGTAAATGAAAAACTGTTTTTT
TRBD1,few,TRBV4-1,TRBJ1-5,CASSHPTRTGNQPQHF,TGCGCCAGCAGCCACCCAACCCGGACAGGGAATCAGCCCCAGCATTTT
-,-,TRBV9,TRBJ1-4,CASSVDQLSGEKLFF,TGTGCCAGCAGCGTAGATCAGCTATCTGGTGAAAAACTGTTTTTT
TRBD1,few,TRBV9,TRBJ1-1,CASSVEGQGIAFF,TGTGCCAGCAGCGTAGAGGGACAGGGGATAGCTTTCTTT
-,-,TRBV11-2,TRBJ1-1,CASSLLDGFPQAFF,TGTGCCAGCAGCCTCCTGGACGGATTCCCTCAAGCTTTCTTT